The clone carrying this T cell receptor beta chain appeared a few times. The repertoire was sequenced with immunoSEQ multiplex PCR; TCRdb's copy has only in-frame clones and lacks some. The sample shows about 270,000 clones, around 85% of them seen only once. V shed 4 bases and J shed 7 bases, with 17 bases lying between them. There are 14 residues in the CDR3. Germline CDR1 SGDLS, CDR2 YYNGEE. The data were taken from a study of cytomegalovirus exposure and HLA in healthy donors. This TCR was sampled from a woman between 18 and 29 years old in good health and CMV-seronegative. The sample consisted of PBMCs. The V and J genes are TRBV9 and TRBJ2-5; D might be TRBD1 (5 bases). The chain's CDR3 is CASSSRQGQATQYF. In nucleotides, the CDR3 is TGTGCCAGCAGCTCACGGCAGGGTCAGGCGACCCAGTACTTC. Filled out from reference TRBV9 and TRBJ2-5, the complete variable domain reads DSGVTQTPKHLITATGQRVTLRCSPRSGDLSVYWYQQSLDQGLQFLIQYYNGEERAKGNILERFSAQQFPDLHSELNLSSLELGDSALYFCASSSRQGQATQYFGPGTRLLVL.